Reported below is one T cell receptor beta chain. Its antigen remains undetermined. The sample holds no much larger clone one base away, and base qualities are not on file. The sample comes from a study of low-dose radiotherapy and immunotherapy resistance in tumors (dated by TCRdb to between 2020 and 2023). Looking at the study overall: In Cohort 1, 0.5 Gy per fraction was delivered every 2 weeks, and a total PTV dose of 6.5 Gy was prescribed. Patients in Cohort 2 were given 1 Gy per fraction every two weeks, for a total of 13 Gy across 26 weeks. The translational analysis covered eight patients: three from the first dose cohort and the first five from the second dose cohort. Patients were given nivolumab as a 240 mg flat dose every two weeks and ipilimumab at 1 mg/kg every six weeks, with both drugs delivered intravenously. Intravenous cyclophosphamide at 200 mg/m2 was administered every two weeks, one day ahead of each radiation and immunotherapy administration. Randomization of trial participants into treatment groups was not performed. Patients took aspirin 300 mg orally once daily for four cycles, starting on cycle 1 day 1.

The sample's time point label, in plain terms: before trial treatment. Donors were enrolled in RACIN, a single-arm phase I dose-escalation trial in which nivolumab, ipilimumab, aspirin, low-dose cyclophosphamide and low-dose radiotherapy were combined. Patients were eligible if they had advanced solid tumors that were TIL-negative. These reads were obtained on an Illumina HiSeq 2500. To make first-strand cDNA, Superscript III was used along with a set of TRAV- and TRBV-specific primers so that both the TCRalpha and TCRbeta chains were covered. TCRs were amplified with Phusion for around 20 PCR cycles using a constant-region primer together with the adapter attached to the V primers. Amplification of the isolated mRNA was done with the MessageAmp II aRNA Amplification Kit, which involved a roughly 16-hour in vitro transcription at 37 degrees C. The Dynabeads mRNA DIRECT Purification Kit was used to isolate mRNA for TCR sequencing. A second approximately 23-cycle Phusion PCR added indexed Illumina adapters, and products were purified with AMPure XP beads. In the source study's methods: Custom Perl scripts were used to pool TCR sequences that encoded the same protein, to remove out-of-frame sequences, and to calculate the abundance of each clonotype. Any TCR sequence supported by only a single read was excluded from analysis. Repertoire metrics included Shannon entropy, Gini index, clonality, richness, and frequency of TCRs shared between repertoires. TCRdb trimmed the raw reads at Q25, called clones with MiXCR and kept productive beta chains. Records with the same CDR3 protein are collapsed into one entry carrying the most frequent genes and DNA. The V and J calls and clone size are TCRdb's, not the authors'. A total of 59,000 or so distinct CDR3 sequences appear in this sample, more than 20% of them only once. The top ten clonotypes cover around 6.7% of the sample.

This clonotype was obtained from a male donor with rectosigmoid adenocarcinoma. The sequencing used PBMCs, collected before treatment.

The CDR3 protein is CASSWGGQASNYGYTF. In nucleotide form, the sequence is TGCGCCAGCAGCTGGGGGGGACAGGCCTCTAACTATGGCTACACCTTC. The chain couples TRBV5-1 to TRBJ1-2, and TRBD1 aligns with 8 junction nucleotides. V is pruned by 3 bases and J by 0 bases, leaving 7 bases of the junction without a gene match. The germline V gene sets CDR1 to SGHRS and CDR2 to YFSETQ. Including cysteine and phenylalanine, the CDR3 has 16 amino acids. The CDR3 DNA has 48 bases and is translated from base 1.